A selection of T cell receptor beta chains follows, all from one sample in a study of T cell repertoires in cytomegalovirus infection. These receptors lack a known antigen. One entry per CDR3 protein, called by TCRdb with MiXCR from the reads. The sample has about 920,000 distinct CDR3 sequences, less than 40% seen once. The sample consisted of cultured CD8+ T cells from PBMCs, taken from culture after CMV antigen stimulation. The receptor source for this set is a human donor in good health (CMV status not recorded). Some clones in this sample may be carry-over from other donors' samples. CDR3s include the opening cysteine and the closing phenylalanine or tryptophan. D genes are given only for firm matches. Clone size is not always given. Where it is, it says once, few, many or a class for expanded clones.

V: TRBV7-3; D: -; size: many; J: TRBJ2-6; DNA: TGTGCCAGCAGCTTCTTCTCTGGGGCCAACGTCCTGACTTTC; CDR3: CASSFFSGANVLTF
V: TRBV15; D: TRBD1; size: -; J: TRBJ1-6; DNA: TGTGCCACCAGCCCTTCGGGACAGGGCAATTCACCCCTCCACTTT; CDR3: CATSPSGQGNSPLHF
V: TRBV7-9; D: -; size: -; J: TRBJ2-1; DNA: TGTGCCAGCAGCCTTTCCAAACAGGGAGCCTTTAGGGATGAGCAGTTCTTC; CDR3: CASSLSKQGAFRDEQFF
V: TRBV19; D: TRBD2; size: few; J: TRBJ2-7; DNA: TGTGCCAGTAGTATAAGGGGAGCGGGATCGATCTACATCGAGCAGTACTTC; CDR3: CASSIRGAGSIYIEQYF
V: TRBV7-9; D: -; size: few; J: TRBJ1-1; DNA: TGTGCCAGCAGCCCAACTTCATACAGGAACACTGAAGCTTTCTTT; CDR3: CASSPTSYRNTEAFF
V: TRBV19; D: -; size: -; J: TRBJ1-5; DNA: TGTGCCAGTAGTATCGGCAGGGTTGATCAGCCCCAGCATTTT; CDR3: CASSIGRVDQPQHF
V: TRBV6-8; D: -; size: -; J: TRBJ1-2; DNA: TGTGCCAGCAGTTACATAGGCTACACCTTC; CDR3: CASSYIGYTF
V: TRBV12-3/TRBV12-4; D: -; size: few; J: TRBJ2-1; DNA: TGTGCCAGCAGTTTATTACTGGGGGGGGGCCGAAATGAGCAGTTCTTC; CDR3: CASSLLLGGGRNEQFF
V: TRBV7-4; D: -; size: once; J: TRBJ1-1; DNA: TGTGCCAGCAGCGCCCAGTCTGGGTCGGCTTTCTTT; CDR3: CASSAQSGSAFF
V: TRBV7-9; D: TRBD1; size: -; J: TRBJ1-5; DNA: TGTGCCAGCAGCCCGACAGGGTCTCCGAATCAGCCCCAGCATTTT; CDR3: CASSPTGSPNQPQHF
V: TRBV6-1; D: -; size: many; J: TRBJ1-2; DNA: TGTGCCAGCAGTGAATACCCCGAAGCTAACTATGGCTACACCTTC; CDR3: CASSEYPEANYGYTF
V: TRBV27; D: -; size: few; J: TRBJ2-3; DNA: TGTGCCAGCAGTTTTTCGCCCGTCGCAGATACGCAGTATTTT; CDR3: CASSFSPVADTQYF
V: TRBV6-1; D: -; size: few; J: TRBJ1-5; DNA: TGTGCCAGCAGTGAAACTAGGTATCAGCCCCAGCATTTT; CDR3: CASSETRYQPQHF
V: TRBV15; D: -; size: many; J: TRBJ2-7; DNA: TGTGCCACCAGTGACCCCCGAAGCTCCTACGAGCAGTACTTC; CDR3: CATSDPRSSYEQYF
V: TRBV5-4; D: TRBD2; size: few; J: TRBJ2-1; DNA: TGTGCCAGCAGTTCCGCTTACGGGGGGGACAATGAGCAGTTCTTC; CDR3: CASSSAYGGDNEQFF
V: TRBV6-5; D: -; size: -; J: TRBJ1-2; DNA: TGTGCCAGCAGTTACTCCGTGGGGGGCTATGGCTACACCTTC; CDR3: CASSYSVGGYGYTF
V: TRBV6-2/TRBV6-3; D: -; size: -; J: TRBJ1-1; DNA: TGTGCCAGCAGTTACTCGACCTCCGGGGGTGGTACTGAAGCTTTCTTT; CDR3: CASSYSTSGGGTEAFF
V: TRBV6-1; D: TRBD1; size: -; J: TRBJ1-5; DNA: TGTGCCAGCAGTCCCAACAGGGGTAAGCAGCCCCAGCATTTT; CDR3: CASSPNRGKQPQHF
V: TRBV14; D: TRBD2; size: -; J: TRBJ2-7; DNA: TGTGCCAGCAGCCACGCCAGGGAGGGAGCCTACGAGCAGTACTTC; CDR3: CASSHAREGAYEQYF
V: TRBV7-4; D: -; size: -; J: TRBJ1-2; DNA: TGTGCCAGCAGCTTAGGCGTCCGGGGCTACACCTTC; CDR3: CASSLGVRGYTF
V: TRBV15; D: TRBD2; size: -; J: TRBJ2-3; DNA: TGTGCCACCAGCAGAGATTGGCTAGCGGGGGACACAGATACGCAGTATTTT; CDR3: CATSRDWLAGDTDTQYF
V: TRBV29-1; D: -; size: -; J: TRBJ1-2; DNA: TGCAGCGTTGAAGATTCCCCTACAGGAGTGGGAGGCTACACCTTC; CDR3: CSVEDSPTGVGGYTF
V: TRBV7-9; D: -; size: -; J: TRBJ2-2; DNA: TGTGCCAGCAGCCCCACTGGACTGACGAACACCGGGGAGCTGTTTTTT; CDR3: CASSPTGLTNTGELFF
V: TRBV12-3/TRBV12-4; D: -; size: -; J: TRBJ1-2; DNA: TGTGCCAGCAGTACCGGGCGTATCGGCTACACCTTC; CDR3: CASSTGRIGYTF
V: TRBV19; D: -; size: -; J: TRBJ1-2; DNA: TGTGCCAGTAGTAAGGGCAGGCCCCTTTATGGCTACACCTTC; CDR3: CASSKGRPLYGYTF
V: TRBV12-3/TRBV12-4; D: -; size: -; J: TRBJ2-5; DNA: TGTGCCAGCAGTTTTATTAGCAGACAAGAGACCCAGTACTTC; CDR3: CASSFISRQETQYF
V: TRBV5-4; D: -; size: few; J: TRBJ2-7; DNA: TGTGCCAGCAGCTTTAAACCGGCCTACGAGCAGTACTTC; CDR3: CASSFKPAYEQYF
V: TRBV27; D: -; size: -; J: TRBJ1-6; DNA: TGTGCCAGCAGTTTTGTTGGTGGGAACTATAATTCACCCCTCCACTTT; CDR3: CASSFVGGNYNSPLHF
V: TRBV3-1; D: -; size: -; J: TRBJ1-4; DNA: TGTGCCAGCAGCCAAGGTGGGCATGGAGAAAAACTGTTTTTT; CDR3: CASSQGGHGEKLFF
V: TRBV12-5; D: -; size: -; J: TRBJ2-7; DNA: TGTGCTAGTGGTTCCACCGTCTACGAGCAGTACTTC; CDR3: CASGSTVYEQYF